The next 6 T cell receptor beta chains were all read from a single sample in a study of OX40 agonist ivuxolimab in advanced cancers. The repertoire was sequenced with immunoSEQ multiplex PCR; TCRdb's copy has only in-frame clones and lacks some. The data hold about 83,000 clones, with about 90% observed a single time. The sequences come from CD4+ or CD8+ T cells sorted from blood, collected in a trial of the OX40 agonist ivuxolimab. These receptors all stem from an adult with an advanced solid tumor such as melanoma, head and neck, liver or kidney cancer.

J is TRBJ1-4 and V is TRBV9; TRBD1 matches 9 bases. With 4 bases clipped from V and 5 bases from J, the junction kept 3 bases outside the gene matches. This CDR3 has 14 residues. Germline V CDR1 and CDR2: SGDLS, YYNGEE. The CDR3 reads CASSSGQGNEKLFF. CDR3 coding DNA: TGTGCCAGCAGCTCGGGACAGGGAAATGAAAAACTGTTTTTT.

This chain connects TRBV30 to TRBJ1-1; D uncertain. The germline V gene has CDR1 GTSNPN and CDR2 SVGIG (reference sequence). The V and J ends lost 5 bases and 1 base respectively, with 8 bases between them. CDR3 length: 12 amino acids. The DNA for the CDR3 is TGTGCCTGGGACCCTCCGAACACTGAAGCTTTCTTT. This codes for CAWDPPNTEAFF.

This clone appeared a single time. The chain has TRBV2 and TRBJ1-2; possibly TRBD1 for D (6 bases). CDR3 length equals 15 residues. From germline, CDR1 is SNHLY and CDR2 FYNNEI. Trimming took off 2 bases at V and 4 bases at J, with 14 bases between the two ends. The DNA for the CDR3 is TGTGCCAGCAGTGAATCTGGGACATTTCCCTATGGCTACACCTTC. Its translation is CASSESGTFPYGYTF.

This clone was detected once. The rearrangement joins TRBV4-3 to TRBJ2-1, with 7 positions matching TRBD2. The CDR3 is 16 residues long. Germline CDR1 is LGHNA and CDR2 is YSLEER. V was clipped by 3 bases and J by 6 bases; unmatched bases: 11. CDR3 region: CASSQMASGGGNEQFF. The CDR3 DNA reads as TGCGCCAGCAGCCAGATGGCGTCGGGAGGAGGCAATGAGCAGTTCTTC.

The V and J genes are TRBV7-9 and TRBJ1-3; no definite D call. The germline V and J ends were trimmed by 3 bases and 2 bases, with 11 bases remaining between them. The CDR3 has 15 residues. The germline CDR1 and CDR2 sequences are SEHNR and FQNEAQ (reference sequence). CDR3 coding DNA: TGTGCCAGCAGCTTCTTATCGAGGCCTGGAAACACCATATATTTT. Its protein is CASSFLSRPGNTIYF.

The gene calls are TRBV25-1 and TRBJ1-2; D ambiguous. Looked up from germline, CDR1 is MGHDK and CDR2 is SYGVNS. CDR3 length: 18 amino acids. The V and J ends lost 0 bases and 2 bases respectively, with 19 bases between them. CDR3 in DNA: TGTGCCAGCAGTGAATATCCCTTGGGCCACCCCGGGAACTATGGCTACACCTTC. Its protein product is CASSEYPLGHPGNYGYTF.